This T cell receptor beta chain was found in a study of T cell responses to AZD1222 COVID-19 vaccine. On the study more broadly: Second-dose recipients at about 4 or about 12 weeks were treated as one pooled group.

This CDR3 comprises 15 residues. Germline V gene lookup returns CDR1 LNHDA and CDR2 SQIVND (reference sequence). Trimming removed 7 bases from V and 8 bases from J; junction bases left unmatched: 14. Regarding the study as a whole: Vaccine-associated CD4 TCRs spanned spike, dominant at 160-218 and 743-854.

Assay: immunoSEQ multiplex PCR; the TCRdb copy retains only in-frame clones and omits some. This sample carries roughly 140,000 clones, over 75% of them seen once, and the ten largest clones take 1.5% to 2%. A single count supports this clone. Its specificity is not known. Specimen: peripheral blood, collected on day 0 of AZD1222 vaccination. The clonotype originates from an adult in good health. The chain links TRBV19 to TRBJ2-1; 7 bases agree with TRBD1. CDR3 loop: CASTDRASHLDEQFF. The CDR3 nucleotides read TGTGCCAGTACTGACAGGGCATCCCATTTAGATGAGCAGTTCTTC.